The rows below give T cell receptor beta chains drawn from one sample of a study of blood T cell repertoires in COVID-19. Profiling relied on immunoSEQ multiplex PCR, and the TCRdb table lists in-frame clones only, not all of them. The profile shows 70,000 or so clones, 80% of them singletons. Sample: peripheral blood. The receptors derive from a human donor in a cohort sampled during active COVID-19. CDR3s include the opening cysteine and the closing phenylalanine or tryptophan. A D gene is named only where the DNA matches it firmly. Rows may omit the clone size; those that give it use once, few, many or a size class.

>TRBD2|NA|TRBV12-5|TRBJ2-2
CASGFWRETTGELFF
TGTGCTAGTGGTTTTTGGCGGGAGACCACCGGGGAGCTGTTTTTT
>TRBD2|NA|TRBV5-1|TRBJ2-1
CASSLVAGGHNEQFF
TGCGCCAGCAGCTTGGTCGCGGGAGGGCACAATGAGCAGTTCTTC
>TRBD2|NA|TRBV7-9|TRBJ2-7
CASSPEGGAYEQYF
TGTGCCAGCAGCCCCGAGGGAGGGGCCTACGAGCAGTACTTC
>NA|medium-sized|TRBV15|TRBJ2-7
CATSRGSSYEQYF
TGTGCCACCAGCAGGGGGAGCTCCTACGAGCAGTACTTC
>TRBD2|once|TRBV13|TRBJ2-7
CASSGQTSGRAYEQYF
TGTGCCAGCAGCGGGCAGACTAGCGGGAGGGCATACGAGCAGTACTTC
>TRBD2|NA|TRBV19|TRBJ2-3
CASSPGLADTQYF
TGTGCCAGTAGTCCCGGACTAGCCGATACGCAGTATTTT
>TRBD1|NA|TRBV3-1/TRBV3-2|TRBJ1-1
CASSPRDRVMNTEAFF
TGTGCCAGCAGCCCCCGGGACAGGGTGATGAACACTGAAGCTTTCTTT
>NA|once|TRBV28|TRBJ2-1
CASTLLAGYNEQFF
TGTGCCAGCACTCTACTAGCTGGATACAATGAGCAGTTCTTC
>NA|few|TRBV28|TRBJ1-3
CASSTGQRLSGNTIYF
TGTGCCAGCAGCACTGGACAGCGCCTCTCTGGAAACACCATATATTTT
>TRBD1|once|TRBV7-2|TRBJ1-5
CASSTGQRSNQPQHF
TGTGCCAGCAGCACGGGACAGAGGAGCAATCAGCCCCAGCATTTT
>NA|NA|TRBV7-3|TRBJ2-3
CASSPGGDTQYF
TGTGCCAGCAGCCCCGGGGGAGATACGCAGTATTTT
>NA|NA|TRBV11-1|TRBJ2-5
CASSFGAEETQYF
TGTGCCAGCAGCTTTGGGGCAGAAGAGACCCAGTACTTC
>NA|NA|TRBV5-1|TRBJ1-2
CASSLEQPNYGYTF
TGCGCCAGCAGCTTGGAACAGCCTAACTATGGCTACACCTTC
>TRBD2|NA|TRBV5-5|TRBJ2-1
CASSATSGSVNEQFF
TGTGCCAGCAGCGCGACTAGCGGGAGTGTCAATGAGCAGTTCTTC
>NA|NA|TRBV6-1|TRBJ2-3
CASSDSFDSDTDTQYF
TGTGCCAGCAGTGATAGTTTCGACTCAGACACAGATACGCAGTATTTT
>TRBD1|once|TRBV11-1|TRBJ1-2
CASSPQRRGQGGYTF
TGTGCCAGCAGCCCCCAGAGGAGGGGGCAGGGTGGCTACACCTTC
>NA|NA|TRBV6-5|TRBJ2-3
CASSLSGLRTDTQYF
TGTGCCAGCAGCCTTAGCGGACTACGCACAGATACGCAGTATTTT
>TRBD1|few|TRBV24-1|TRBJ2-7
CATSDPGTGHYEQYF
TGTGCCACCAGTGATCCCGGGACAGGGCACTACGAGCAGTACTTC
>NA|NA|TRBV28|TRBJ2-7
CASSFRAGDEQYF
TGTGCCAGCAGTTTCAGGGCAGGGGACGAGCAGTACTTC
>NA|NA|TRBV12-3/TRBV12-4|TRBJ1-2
CASSTGTRYGYTF
TGTGCCAGTTCTACAGGGACACGTTATGGCTACACCTTC
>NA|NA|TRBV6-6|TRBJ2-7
CASSRNRDTDSYEQYF
TGTGCCAGCAGTCGGAACCGGGACACCGACTCCTACGAGCAGTACTTC
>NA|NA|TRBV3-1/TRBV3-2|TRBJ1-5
CASSLVGARQPQHF
TGTGCCAGCAGCCTCGTGGGGGCGCGACAGCCCCAGCATTTT
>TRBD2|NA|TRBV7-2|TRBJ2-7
CASSASTSGTLEQYF
TGTGCCAGCAGCGCGAGTACTAGCGGGACCCTAGAGCAGTACTTC
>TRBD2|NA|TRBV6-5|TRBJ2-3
CASRPAGGPDTQYF
TGTGCCAGTCGCCCAGCGGGGGGGCCAGATACGCAGTATTTT
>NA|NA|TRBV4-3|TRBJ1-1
CASSQGRNTEAFF
TGCGCCAGCAGCCAAGGCAGGAACACTGAAGCTTTCTTT
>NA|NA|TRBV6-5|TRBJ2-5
CASSVSSRGTQYF
TGTGCCAGCAGCGTCAGTTCTCGCGGGACCCAGTACTTC